The clone carrying this T cell receptor beta chain was seen repeatedly, ten times or more. Antigen specificity is unknown. The data are from a study of T cells in Graves' hyperthyroidism and ophthalmopathy. Background on the study: Peripheral blood was drawn at first diagnosis, prior to all treatment.

Whole-study results and caveats: Clonotypes that were expanded in thyroid above 0.001 mostly appeared in blood too.

RNA transcripts were the template for amplifying TCR beta CDR3 regions. Carried out on the TCR CDR3, a first-round RT-PCR used the HTBI primer set. TCRdb passed the multiplex PCR reads through MiXCR, listing each CDR3 protein once. The data contain some 620,000 distinct CDR3 sequences, about 17% of them singletons. Uncontrolled infections, other autoimmune diseases, pregnancy or lactation led to exclusion of patients. Out of approximately 10 ml of fresh peripheral blood came the PBMCs. The CDR3 runs 19 residues. Germline V gene data show CDR1 as SGHRS and CDR2 as YFSETQ. Trimming removed 0 bases at V and 1 base at J, with 21 bases between.

The J gene is TRBJ2-3, the V gene TRBV5-1; no firm D call. The sequencing input was blood. The clonotype comes from a woman aged 25 to 39 with Graves' hyperthyroidism. CDR3 in amino acids: CASSLAGSANIGGTDTQYF. CDR3 in DNA: TGCGCCAGCAGCTTGGCCGGAAGTGCGAATATAGGAGGCACAGATACGCAGTATTTT.